This TCR beta chain was profiled in a study of PD-L1 blockade in urothelial cancer. In the study overall: Patients took up atezolizumab in about 2014 at 1,200 mg intravenously every 3 weeks. Males with bladder-origin urothelial cancer made up about 85% of the roughly 30 patients. Timepoints chosen for blood analysis were 3 weeks (second dose) and 6 weeks after treatment start. Study-wide results and caveats: Tumor-associated clones in blood expanded more at 3 weeks in durable-benefit patients.

Time point: pretreatment peripheral blood. Sequenced by immunoSEQ multiplex PCR; TCRdb stores in-frame clones only, minus some. Among approximately 32,000 clones, roughly 82% were seen once, and the ten largest hold roughly 6.4%. Note on this clone: The antigen is not known.

Trimming left V 4 bases short and J 4 bases short, with 11 bases between. The germline V gene encodes CDR1 ENHRY and CDR2 SYGVKD. There are 14 residues in the CDR3. The genes are TRBV10-3 and TRBJ2-1; D may be TRBD1 (5 bases). This sequence was found in a man aged 55 to 70 with urothelial cancer. Material: PBMCs, obtained around atezolizumab (anti-PD-L1) treatment. The CDR3 spells CAISVRQGYNEQFF. DNA for the CDR3: TGTGCCATCAGTGTGAGGCAGGGATACAATGAGCAGTTCTTC.